Listed here are 28 T cell receptor beta chains from one sample, sequenced in a study of T cell responses to AZD1222 COVID-19 vaccine. The repertoire was sequenced with immunoSEQ multiplex PCR; TCRdb's copy has only in-frame clones and lacks some. The sample lists 150,000 to 200,000 clones; approximately 94% were seen once. The source was peripheral blood, collected on day 0 of AZD1222 vaccination. These receptor sequences come from an adult in good health.

The count of this clone is one. In nucleotides, the CDR3 is TGTGCCACCAGGCCGGGACAGGATTACGAGCAGTACTTC. The encoded protein is CATRPGQDYEQYF. The chain links TRBV15 to TRBJ2-7; 8 positions agree with TRBD1. After removal of 6 bases from V and 4 bases from J, the junction contained 5 bases not matched to a gene. This CDR3 spans 13 amino acids. In germline, CDR1 is LNHNV, CDR2 YYDKDF (reference sequence).

This sequence joins TRBV28 and TRBJ2-1; 8 nucleotides match TRBD1. Germline V gene data show CDR1 as MDHEN and CDR2 as SYDVKM. The CDR3 is 13 amino acids. The V segment lost 3 bases and the J segment 8 bases; nucleotides outside the gene matches: 3. The DNA for the CDR3 is TGTGCCAGCAGTTTCGGACAGGGCGATGAGCAGTTCTTC. It specifies CASSFGQGDEQFF.

The chain carries TRBV7-2 and TRBJ2-7; D might be TRBD1 or TRBD2, each matching 5 bases. The germline CDR1 and CDR2 sequences are SGHTA and FQGNSA. The length of the CDR3 is 15 residues. Trimming took 5 bases from V and 2 from J, leaving 16 bases between them. In DNA form, the CDR3 reads TGTGCCAGCAGCCCCCGAGAGGGGCATACCTACGAGCAGTACTTC. Protein sequence: CASSPREGHTYEQYF.

The chain carries TRBV7-6 and TRBJ1-2; D is undetermined. Germline V CDR1 and CDR2: SGHVS, FNYEAQ. This CDR3 region has 15 residues. Trimming cost V 1 base and J 8 bases, with 17 bases left between them. The chain's CDR3 is CASSLDSQTMLGYTF. In DNA, the CDR3 is TGTGCCAGCAGCTTAGACAGTCAAACTATGCTCGGCTACACCTTC.

The genes are TRBV6-6 and TRBJ1-6; 9 bases agree with TRBD1. Germline V gene sequence: CDR1 MNHNY, CDR2 SVGAGI (reference sequence). The V segment lost 5 bases and the J segment 0 bases; nucleotides outside the gene matches: 8. The CDR3 loop spans 18 amino acids. The CDR3 reads CASSHVGQGSSYNSPLHF. Written as DNA, the CDR3 is TGTGCCAGCAGTCACGTCGGACAGGGGAGCTCCTATAATTCACCCCTCCACTTT.

V is TRBV27 and J is TRBJ2-6; a possible D gene is TRBD2 (8 bases). The germline CDR1 and CDR2 sequences are MNHEY and SMNVEV (reference sequence). CDR3 length: 18 amino acids. Trimming cost V 2 bases and J 0 bases, with 14 bases left between them. This chain's CDR3 is CASSLEGAGGSGANVLTF. DNA for the CDR3: TGTGCCAGCAGTTTAGAGGGGGCGGGAGGCTCTGGGGCCAACGTCCTGACTTTC.

This clone appeared a single time. This rearrangement joins TRBV12-3 or TRBV12-4 to TRBJ1-4, with D unclear. V gave up 2 bases and J gave up 8 bases, with 9 bases separating them. The CDR3 runs to 13 residues. The CDR3 here is CASSLLGWEKLFF. The DNA for the CDR3 is TGTGCCAGCAGTTTACTTGGGTGGGAAAAACTGTTTTTT.

The chain uses TRBV11-2 and TRBJ1-6, with 9 nucleotides matching TRBD1. V lost 5 bases and J lost 4; bases outside the gene matches: 3. CDR3 length: 15 amino acids. Germline V gives CDR1 SGHAT, CDR2 FQNNGV. The CDR3 DNA follows: TGTGCCAGCAGCAATGGGACAGGGTATAATTCACCCCTCCACTTT. This codes for CASSNGTGYNSPLHF.

The chain employs TRBV5-8 and TRBJ1-1; D unresolved. The CDR3 runs to 15 residues. From germline, CDR1 is SGHTS and CDR2 YDEGEE. The V end lost 0 bases, the J end lost 3 bases, and 12 bases lay between the germline ends. CDR3 coding DNA: TGTGCCAGCAGCTTGGCCCTGGCGTCATACACTGAAGCTTTCTTT. It yields the protein CASSLALASYTEAFF. Complete variable domain (other parts from reference TRBV5-8 and TRBJ1-1): EAGVTQSPTHLIKTRGQQATLRCSPISGHTSVYWYQQALGLGLQFLLWYDEGEERNRGNFPPRFSGRQFPNYSSELNVNALELEDSALYLCASSLALASYTEAFFGQGTRLTVV.

This rearrangement joins TRBV24-1 to TRBJ1-1, with 7 nucleotides matching TRBD1. Germline loops: CDR1 KGHDR, CDR2 SFDVKD. This CDR3 has 18 residues. V was pared by 1 base and J by 4 bases, with 14 bases of the junction left unmatched. The chain's CDR3 is CATSDFLQTGRVGTEAFF. In DNA form, the CDR3 reads TGTGCCACCAGTGATTTCCTACAGACAGGGAGGGTTGGCACTGAAGCTTTCTTT.

The chain couples TRBV6-6 to TRBJ2-2; 8 nucleotides line up with TRBD1. The CDR3 has 13 amino acids. Germline CDR1 MNHNY, CDR2 SVGAGI (reference sequence). Losses at the gene ends were 8 bases for V and 4 bases for J; bases not matched to a gene: 3. The CDR3 here is CASGQGATGELFF. The CDR3, as DNA: TGTGCCAGCGGGCAGGGGGCCACCGGGGAGCTGTTTTTT.

The genes are TRBV3-1 (or the pseudogene TRBV3-2) and TRBJ2-7, with TRBD2 matching 9 bases. The germline CDR1 and CDR2 sequences are LGHDT and YNNKEL (reference sequence). Losses at the gene ends were 6 bases for V and 7 bases for J; bases not matched to a gene: 10. The CDR3 is made up of 14 amino acids. CDR3 residues: CASSTMRSGREQYF. The CDR3 nucleotides are TGTGCCAGCAGTACTATGAGGAGCGGGAGGGAGCAGTACTTC.

The J gene is TRBJ1-2, the V gene TRBV5-4; D is possibly TRBD1 (6 bases). CDR3 length: 16 amino acids. Germline CDR1 and CDR2: SGHNT and YYREEE (reference sequence). Trimming took off 6 bases at V and 3 bases at J, with 21 bases between the two ends. This chain's CDR3 is CASTLNARGGDYGYTF. DNA for the CDR3: TGTGCCAGCACCTTAAATGCAAGGGGGGGTGACTATGGCTACACCTTC.

This chain links TRBV21-1 with TRBJ2-2. TRBV21-1 counts as a pseudogene. This CDR3 region has 15 residues. The CDR3 here is CASSNVDGNTGELFF. In DNA form, the CDR3 reads TGTGCCAGCAGCAATGTCGACGGGAACACCGGGGAGCTGTTTTTT.

The gene calls are TRBV10-1 and TRBJ2-1, with a weak D call TRBD1 (6 bases). Germline CDR1 reads WNHNN; CDR2 reads SYGVQD (reference sequence). The V and J ends lost 5 bases and 1 base respectively, with 6 bases between them. The CDR3 has 13 amino acids. The CDR3 loop reads CASSRGSYNEQFF. Here the CDR3 DNA reads TGCGCCAGCAGTAGGGGGTCCTACAATGAGCAGTTCTTC.

The chain combines TRBV10-3 with TRBJ1-5, with D maybe TRBD1 (6 bases). V lost 3 bases and J lost 2, with 8 bases in between. Germline CDR1 and CDR2: ENHRY and SYGVKD. The CDR3 spans 14 residues. The CDR3: CAISDRGGNQPQHF. In DNA, the CDR3 is TGTGCCATCAGTGACAGGGGTGGCAATCAGCCCCAGCATTTT.

V is TRBV5-4 and J is TRBJ2-7; D gene unclear. V was clipped by 4 bases and J by 2 bases, with 13 bases between them. This CDR3 has 14 amino acids. Germline assignment: CDR1 SGHNT and CDR2 YYREEE (reference sequence). CDR3 amino acids: CASSHWTEPYEQYF. The CDR3, as DNA: TGTGCCAGCAGCCACTGGACCGAACCCTACGAGCAGTACTTC.

The J gene is TRBJ1-2, the V gene TRBV6-5; 7 bases agree with TRBD1. The CDR3 totals 13 residues. The ends lost 6 bases at V and 2 bases at J; junction bases unmatched: 3. Germline V gene sequence: CDR1 MNHEY, CDR2 SVGAGI. The CDR3 is CASRRQGNYGYTF. The CDR3 coding sequence is TGTGCCAGCAGAAGACAGGGAAACTATGGCTACACCTTC.

This rearrangement joins TRBV6-6 to TRBJ1-2; D possibly corresponds to TRBD1 (5 bases). Germline V gene lookup returns CDR1 MNHNY and CDR2 SVGAGI (reference sequence). This CDR3 has 14 residues. V was cut by 6 bases and J by 6 bases, with 17 bases left in between. CDR3 nucleotide sequence: TGTGCCAGCAGGCCCTGGAGGACACAACATGGCTACACCTTC. It codes for CASRPWRTQHGYTF.

This chain connects TRBV5-6 to TRBJ2-1, with 12 bases fitting TRBD1. Germline assignment: CDR1 SGHDT and CDR2 YYEEEE. This CDR3 is built from 15 residues. V was pared by 4 bases and J by 9 bases, with 8 bases of the junction left unmatched. Here the CDR3 reads CASSGTGTGGFEQFF. DNA of the CDR3: TGTGCCAGCAGCGGCACCGGGACAGGGGGCTTTGAGCAGTTCTTC.

A single count supports this clone. The chain couples TRBV3-1 (or the pseudogene TRBV3-2) to TRBJ2-4; weak D call: TRBD2 (5 bases). V was clipped by 1 base and J by 5 bases, with 9 bases between them. Looked up from germline, CDR1 is LGHDT and CDR2 is YNNKEL (reference sequence). The CDR3 consists of 14 residues. The CDR3 DNA is TGTGCCAGCAGCCAAGGGGTTAGCGAAAACATTCAGTACTTC. It translates to CASSQGVSENIQYF.

The chain has TRBV19 and TRBJ1-5; no clear D. Deletions cut 3 bases from V and 2 bases from J, with 8 bases between. The CDR3 covers 14 residues. Germline V CDR1 and CDR2: LNHDA, SQIVND (reference sequence). CDR3 DNA sequence: TGTGCCAGTAGTATGAACGCACGCAATCAGCCCCAGCATTTT. The encoded protein is CASSMNARNQPQHF.

The rearrangement links TRBV5-1 to TRBJ2-1, with a possible D match to TRBD1 (5 bases). The ends were cut back, 5 bases at V and 4 bases at J, with 16 bases in the middle. The CDR3 has 15 amino acids. Per germline, CDR1 SGHRS and CDR2 YFSETQ. DNA for the CDR3: TGCGCCAGCAGAACGGACCAGGGTGCTTACAATGAGCAGTTCTTC. Protein sequence: CASRTDQGAYNEQFF. Combining the CDR3 with reference TRBV5-1 and TRBJ2-1 gives the whole variable domain KAGVTQTPRYLIKTRGQQVTLSCSPISGHRSVSWYQQTPGQGLQFLFEYFSETQRNKGNFPGRFSGRQFSNSRSEMNVSTLELGDSALYLCASRTDQGAYNEQFFGPGTRLTVL.

This clone appeared a single time. The gene calls are TRBV11-2 and TRBJ2-5, with 9 bases fitting TRBD1. The CDR3 has 15 amino acids. Germline V gene sequence: CDR1 SGHAT, CDR2 FQNNGV. Trimming took 4 bases from V and 4 from J; bases not matched to a gene: 7. CDR3: CASSSNRGRLETQYF. The DNA for the CDR3 is TGTGCCAGCAGCTCTAACAGGGGGCGCCTAGAGACCCAGTACTTC.

The chain recombines TRBV7-2 with TRBJ2-5; perhaps TRBD2 as D (6 bases). Germline V gene lookup returns CDR1 SGHTA and CDR2 FQGNSA. This CDR3 region has 14 residues. V was cut by 3 bases and J by 2 bases, with 10 bases left in between. DNA for the CDR3: TGTGCCAGCAGCTTTCGGGGACTTCAAGAGACCCAGTACTTC. As protein: CASSFRGLQETQYF.

The gene calls are TRBV9 and TRBJ1-2, with D maybe TRBD1 (5 bases). CDR1 is SGDLS and CDR2 is YYNGEE in the germline V gene. Trimming shortened V by 0 bases and J by 6 bases, and 18 bases separated the two germline ends. The length of the CDR3 is 16 residues. CDR3 in DNA: TGTGCCAGCAGCGTAGATTCGTACACCCCCAGGGATGGCTACACCTTC. As protein: CASSVDSYTPRDGYTF.

CDR3 amino acids: CASSPAGREYNSPLHF. The CDR3 DNA reads TGTGCCAGCAGCCCCGCGGGCAGGGAATATAATTCACCCCTCCACTTT. V gene TRBV3-1 (or the pseudogene TRBV3-2) combines with J gene TRBJ1-6; possible D gene TRBD1, 5 bases. Germline lookup yields CDR1 LGHDT and CDR2 YNNKEL (reference sequence). CDR3 size: 16 residues. Trimming stripped 4 bases from V and 4 bases from J, with 14 bases between.

The gene calls are TRBV10-2 and TRBJ1-1; D possibly corresponds to TRBD1 (5 bases). The CDR3 runs 15 residues. Trimming cost V 2 bases and J 1 base, with 11 bases left between them. The germline V gene has CDR1 WSHSY and CDR2 SAAADI. The CDR3 loop reads CASSEKGGGNTEAFF. For the CDR3, the DNA is TGCGCCAGCAGTGAGAAGGGCGGGGGGAACACTGAAGCTTTCTTT.